This is a list of T cell receptor beta chains from one sample in a study of siplizumab effects on memory and regulatory T cells. Method: immunoSEQ multiplex PCR; TCRdb's copy keeps in-frame clones and lacks some. The table shows 90,000 to 140,000 clones, with about 92% occurring only once. Sequenced input: CD4+ T cells sorted from blood. Source of these receptors: a human donor in good health. CDR3s leave out the opening cysteine and the closing phenylalanine or tryptophan. The order of the fields is J gene, V gene, CDR3 protein.

J gene: TRBJ2-7; V gene: TRBV9; CDR3 protein: ASSVGTSGYEQY
J gene: TRBJ2-7; V gene: TRBV5-1; CDR3 protein: ASSLDLAGAYEQY
J gene: TRBJ1-1; V gene: TRBV19; CDR3 protein: ASSSAGTGRTEAF
J gene: TRBJ2-6; V gene: TRBV7-2; CDR3 protein: ASSAQSSGANVLT
J gene: TRBJ2-1; V gene: TRBV14; CDR3 protein: ASSVLGTGLRNEQF
J gene: TRBJ1-5; V gene: TRBV4-1; CDR3 protein: ASSQQSRQGSFQPQH
J gene: TRBJ1-1; V gene: TRBV19; CDR3 protein: ASSTYTNTEAF
J gene: TRBJ2-7; V gene: TRBV19; CDR3 protein: ASSVRNGEQY
J gene: TRBJ1-2; V gene: TRBV19; CDR3 protein: ASKKGKQGYT
J gene: TRBJ2-1; V gene: TRBV7-2; CDR3 protein: ASSLVSAGLGSSYNEQF
J gene: TRBJ2-7; V gene: TRBV6-1; CDR3 protein: ASSELDSGSEQY
J gene: TRBJ1-1; V gene: TRBV7-9; CDR3 protein: ASSFGGKGTEAF
J gene: TRBJ2-3; V gene: TRBV18; CDR3 protein: ASSPPWAGQGNPDTQY
J gene: TRBJ2-7; V gene: TRBV7-3; CDR3 protein: ASSPGAGLSYEQY
J gene: TRBJ1-2; V gene: TRBV11-2; CDR3 protein: ASREGGRGRNYGYT
J gene: TRBJ2-3; V gene: TRBV6-6; CDR3 protein: ASSYSVFSDTQY